The text below deals with one T cell receptor beta chain. The data were obtained in a study of T cell clusters in autoimmune cytopenias. Each sample's input was 250 ng genomic DNA, roughly 40,000 genome equivalents. This CDR3 region has 13 residues. In germline, CDR1 is MNHEY, CDR2 SVGAGI. TRB rearrangements were amplified by touch-down multiplex PCR with mixed TRB-A/B primers. For each CDR3 protein, TCRdb gives one entry from its re-call of the multiplex PCR reads, without DNA. The table gives 2,500 to 3,500 distinct CDR3 sequences; the top ten clones make up around 37% of it. This same sample was also taken into another study, of T cell repertoires in aging, cancer and after chemotherapy. From that paper: Rebound thymic output was suggested by rising median generation probability during chemotherapy in each cancer cohort.

The origin of this receptor is a human donor with an autoimmune cytopenia or autoimmune hepatitis (not recorded which). The chain joins TRBV6-5 to TRBJ1-1. The sequenced material came from peripheral blood. This chain's CDR3 is CASSFGVKYEAFF.